These 2 T cell receptor beta chains share one sample of origin, sequenced in a study of T cell responses to AZD1222 COVID-19 vaccine (dated by TCRdb to the early 2020s). The receptor library was made with the immunoSEQ multiplex PCR assay. TCRdb provides this immuneACCESS table in a form limited to in-frame rearrangements. Some clones are lacking; in checked studies, under half of them reflect an unresolved V gene, and why the rest are absent is not known. The sample table lists approximately 100,000 clones, over 90% of them with a count of one. Jointly, the top ten make up 5% of the sample. The sample's time point, from its label and the paper: baseline before first vaccination. The sample in question was peripheral blood, obtained on day 0 of AZD1222 vaccination. The receptors were gathered from an adult in good health.

The J gene is TRBJ2-1, the V gene TRBV27; 7 bases are a match to TRBD1. The CDR3 runs to 15 residues. With V trimmed by 0 bases and J by 5 bases, 4 bases remained unmatched. Germline assignment: CDR1 MNHEY and CDR2 SMNVEV (reference sequence). The CDR3 here is CASSLSVRGNNEQFF. CDR3 coding DNA: TGTGCCAGCAGTTTATCCGTCAGGGGGAACAATGAGCAGTTCTTC.

V and J are TRBV28 and TRBJ2-5, with a tentative D call TRBD1 (5 bases). Germline CDR1 and CDR2: MDHEN and SYDVKM. The CDR3 length is 15 residues. The V and J ends lost 5 bases and 5 bases respectively, with 18 bases between them. The CDR3: CASSRPQGLRETQYF. CDR3 nucleotide sequence: TGTGCCAGCAGTCGGCCTCAGGGTCTGCGGGAGACCCAGTACTTC.